These T cell receptor beta chains were read from a single sample in a study of T cell repertoires in cytomegalovirus infection. TCRdb reprocessed the reads with MiXCR, giving one entry per CDR3 protein. The data contain roughly 990,000 distinct CDR3 sequences, around 29% of them seen just once; the ten biggest clones take up more than 13%. Their specific antigens are unknown. Sequencing was performed on cultured CD8+ T cells from PBMCs, taken from culture after CMV antigen stimulation. All receptors come from a human donor in good health (CMV status not recorded). Some clones in this sample may be carry-over from other donors' samples. Each CDR3 is given without its conserved first and last residue. Fields, in order: J gene, V gene, CDR3 protein.

J: TRBJ1-4; V: TRBV7-9; CDR3: ASSHDSENEKLF
J: TRBJ2-1; V: TRBV6-1; CDR3: ASSVLGGQYNEQF
J: TRBJ2-5; V: TRBV4-1; CDR3: ASTEFTGNQETQY
J: TRBJ2-5; V: TRBV7-2; CDR3: ASTLVGGRVGETQY
J: TRBJ2-1; V: TRBV20-1; CDR3: SGGGGYNEQF
J: TRBJ1-5; V: TRBV6-5; CDR3: ASRHSARGDNQPQH
J: TRBJ2-1; V: TRBV20-1; CDR3: SAQASSYNEQF
J: TRBJ1-5; V: TRBV12-3/TRBV12-4; CDR3: ASSLAGGEGQPQH
J: TRBJ2-5; V: TRBV20-1; CDR3: SARVPDIQETQY
J: TRBJ2-2; V: TRBV28; CDR3: ASREQLNTGELF
J: TRBJ1-3; V: TRBV28; CDR3: ASSQQGGGNTIY
J: TRBJ1-2; V: TRBV6-1; CDR3: ASTAVGGDYGYT
J: TRBJ2-6; V: TRBV9; CDR3: ASSSQDGANVLT
J: TRBJ2-1; V: TRBV7-6; CDR3: AVLAGGSYNEQF